Below, 18 T cell receptor beta chains from the same sample are listed, as sequenced in a study of T-cell reconstitution after alpha-beta-depleted transplantation in children. Molecular barcoding with unique molecular identifiers was used for the TCRbeta library. MiXCR, applied by TCRdb to the PCR reads, yields one record per CDR3 protein. This repertoire shows about 170,000 distinct CDR3 sequences, over 8.5% found once; its top ten account for less than 15%. The sample here was PBMCs, taken before TCRalphabeta/CD19-depleted stem cell transplant. All receptors derive from a boy aged 2 to 9 with acute myeloid leukemia, due to receive a stem cell transplant.

This clonotype was detected many times. The chain carries TRBV28 and TRBJ1-1; no firm D call. Deletions cut 6 bases from V and 4 bases from J, with 12 bases between. CDR1 is MDHEN, CDR2 SYDVKM, per germline. The CDR3 is 13 amino acids. The CDR3 nucleotides read TGTGCCAGCAGCCCGGACCCCAGCACTGAAGCTTTCTTT. Amino acid sequence: CASSPDPSTEAFF.

This clonotype was recorded at least ten times. J is TRBJ2-2 and V is TRBV24-1; D possibly matches TRBD1 or TRBD2 (6 bases each). CDR1 and CDR2 from the germline V gene are KGHDR and SFDVKD. V gave up 9 bases and J gave up 2 bases, with 15 bases separating them. The CDR3 covers 15 residues. CDR3 in amino acids: CATARGTTNTGELFF. As DNA, the CDR3 is TGTGCCACCGCCCGGGGGACAACAAACACCGGGGAGCTGTTTTTT.

The chain is built from TRBV18 and TRBJ2-5; a weak D match, TRBD2 (6 bases). Germline CDR1 reads KGHSH; CDR2 reads LQKENI. V lost 2 bases to trimming and J lost 3 bases, with 16 bases between them. This CDR3 contains 16 residues. CDR3 sequence (DNA): TGTGCCAGCTCACCAAGGGCTCTACCGGGGGAAGAGACCCAGTACTTC. The encoded protein is CASSPRALPGEETQYF. The whole variable domain, remainder taken from reference TRBV18 and TRBJ2-5, is NAGVMQNPRHLVRRRGQEARLRCSPMKGHSHVYWYRQLPEEGLKFMVYLQKENIIDESGMPKERFSAEFPKEGPSILRIQQVVRGDSAAYFCASSPRALPGEETQYFGPGTRLLVL.

The J gene is TRBJ2-2, the V gene TRBV4-1; perhaps TRBD2 as D (5 bases). Germline CDR1 reads MGHRA; CDR2 reads YSYEKL. Trimming took 0 bases from V and 6 from J, leaving 8 bases between them. CDR3 size: 14 residues. The CDR3 DNA is TGCGCCAGCAGCCAAGATTGGGGAGCCGGGGAGCTGTTTTTT. As protein: CASSQDWGAGELFF.

There are many counts of this clonotype. The chain carries TRBV5-1 and TRBJ2-2; 8 bases agree with TRBD2. Germline CDR1 and CDR2: SGHRS and YFSETQ. The CDR3 is made up of 16 amino acids. V trimming: 4 bases; J trimming: 0 bases; junction bases outside the gene matches: 5. The CDR3 spells CASSPGTRSNTGELFF. DNA of the CDR3: TGCGCCAGCAGCCCAGGGACTAGATCGAACACCGGGGAGCTGTTTTTT.

This clonotype has a count of ten or more. J is TRBJ1-2 and V is TRBV4-2; D is uncertain. Germline lookup yields CDR1 LGHNA and CDR2 YNFKEQ. The ends were cut back, 0 bases at V and 8 bases at J, with 10 bases in the middle. This CDR3 has 13 residues. The CDR3 sequence is CASSQEYGEGYTF. The CDR3, as DNA: TGTGCCAGCAGCCAAGAGTACGGGGAAGGCTACACCTTC.

This clonotype was recorded many times. The chain recombines TRBV29-1 with TRBJ2-7, with D hard to call. This CDR3 has 13 amino acids. V lost 5 bases and J lost 4, with 15 bases in between. Germline V gene data show CDR1 as SQVTM and CDR2 as ANQGSEA. In DNA form, the CDR3 reads TGCAGCGTTCGGGCCTCTCTTATATACGAGCAGTACTTC. This codes for CSVRASLIYEQYF.

Many counts were recorded for this clonotype. The junction departs from germline at one end; a sequencing error may be responsible. The chain joins TRBV5-5 to TRBJ2-2; perhaps TRBD2 as D (5 bases). Germline values: CDR1 SGHKS, CDR2 YYEKEE (reference sequence). This CDR3 has 15 amino acids. CDR3 DNA sequence: TGTGCCAGCAGCTTGGGTGCTTCTCGCACCGGGGAGTTGTTTTTT. This sequence encodes CASSLGASRTGELFF. The full variable domain, rest sourced from reference TRBV5-5 and TRBJ2-2, is DAGVTQSPTHLIKTRGQQVTLRCSPISGHKSVSWYQQVLGQGPQFIFQYYEKEERGRGNFPDRFSARQFPNYSSELNVNALLLGDSALYLCASSLGASRTGELFFGEGSRLTVL.

This clonotype was detected only a few times. This rearrangement joins TRBV7-9 to TRBJ2-7; unclear D gene. CDR3 length: 13 residues. Trimming took off 5 bases at V and 7 bases at J, with 15 bases between the two ends. Germline V lookup: CDR1 SEHNR, CDR2 FQNEAQ (reference sequence). CDR3 amino acids: CASSPGPPWEQYF. The DNA of the CDR3 is TGTGCCAGCAGCCCAGGTCCCCCCTGGGAGCAGTACTTC.

V usage is TRBV11-1 and J usage is TRBJ2-1, with D tentatively TRBD2 (5 bases). This CDR3 is 13 amino acids long. Germline values: CDR1 SGHAT, CDR2 FQDESV (reference sequence). Trimming left V 5 bases short and J 8 bases short, with 13 bases between. CDR3 bases: TGTGCCAGCAGCGCGGCTCTAGCCCATGAGCAGTTCTTC. Protein: CASSAALAHEQFF.

Many counts were recorded for this clonotype. This rearrangement joins TRBV5-1 to TRBJ1-1; weak D call: TRBD1 (5 bases). CDR1 is SGHRS and CDR2 is YFSETQ in the germline V gene. This CDR3 spans 14 amino acids. V lost 7 bases and J lost 1, with 14 bases in between. The CDR3 loop is CASSGRGTNTEAFF. CDR3 in DNA: TGCGCCAGCTCTGGGAGGGGAACGAACACTGAAGCTTTCTTT.

This clonotype was counted at least ten times. This rearrangement joins TRBV20-1 to TRBJ1-5; weak D call: TRBD1 (6 bases). The CDR3 contains 16 residues. Germline CDR1 and CDR2: DFQATT and SNEGSKA (reference sequence). The V end lost 3 bases, the J end lost 5 bases, and 20 bases lay between the germline ends. CDR3 loop: CSASRGQGHLYQPQHF. CDR3 DNA: TGCAGTGCTAGCCGAGGGCAGGGGCACCTTTATCAGCCCCAGCATTTT.

This clonotype was observed many times. The chain links TRBV6-5 to TRBJ2-1; D remains unclear. The length of the CDR3 is 16 residues. From germline, CDR1 is MNHEY and CDR2 SVGAGI. V lost 2 bases, J lost 0 bases, and 11 bases lay in between. The CDR3 DNA follows: TGTGCCAGCAGTTACGGGCGGCTTAACTCCTACAATGAGCAGTTCTTC. It codes for CASSYGRLNSYNEQFF.

This clonotype was counted many times. The J gene is TRBJ1-1, the V gene TRBV5-1, with no clear D. The V end lost 2 bases, the J end lost 0 bases, and 8 bases lay between the germline ends. Looked up from germline, CDR1 is SGHRS and CDR2 is YFSETQ. The CDR3 covers 14 residues. DNA for the CDR3: TGCGCCAGCAGCTTACGAATGATGAACACTGAAGCTTTCTTT. Translation: CASSLRMMNTEAFF.

This clonotype was counted at least ten times. V is TRBV28 and J is TRBJ1-1; tentative D call: TRBD1 (5 bases). V was clipped by 4 bases and J by 3 bases, with 12 bases between them. The germline gives CDR1 MDHEN, CDR2 SYDVKM. The CDR3 length is 14 residues. DNA for the CDR3: TGTGCCAGCAGTTCTCCCGACAGCGACACTGAAGCTTTCTTT. It yields the protein CASSSPDSDTEAFF. Full variable domain (missing parts from reference TRBV28 and TRBJ1-1): DVKVTQSSRYLVKRTGEKVFLECVQDMDHENMFWYRQDPGLGLRLIYFSYDVKMKEKGDIPEGYSVSREKKERFSLILESASTNQTSMYLCASSSPDSDTEAFFGQGTRLTVV.

This clonotype was seen repeatedly, ten times or more. The chain is built from TRBV20-1 and TRBJ2-7, with a possible D match to TRBD1 (7 bases). Germline V gene lookup returns CDR1 DFQATT and CDR2 SNEGSKA (reference sequence). The CDR3 contains 12 residues. V lost 4 bases to trimming and J lost 5 bases, with 12 bases between them. The CDR3 coding sequence is TGCAGTGCTAACCCAGGGGGGAACGAGCAGTACTTC. This gives the protein CSANPGGNEQYF.

This clonotype was observed many times. The CDR3 loop reads CASSSRDSGNPDTQYF. As DNA, the CDR3 is TGTGCCAGCAGCAGCCGGGATAGCGGGAATCCAGATACGCAGTATTTT. The chain has TRBV7-9 and TRBJ2-3; TRBD2 matches 8 bases. The CDR3 contains 16 residues. V shed 5 bases, J shed 4 bases, and the junction held 11 bases outside the gene matches. Germline V gene data show CDR1 as SEHNR and CDR2 as FQNEAQ (reference sequence).

This clonotype came up many times. The chain links TRBV12-3 or TRBV12-4 to TRBJ2-5; D gene unclear. The CDR3 covers 13 residues. V lost 7 bases and J 2 bases, leaving 11 bases between the germline ends. The CDR3 sequence: CASTRGSQETQYF. The CDR3 region has the DNA TGTGCCAGCACCCGAGGCTCGCAAGAGACCCAGTACTTC.